Given below is one T cell receptor (beta chain) in context. Its target is not known. PCR used 60 Vbeta primers and 13 Jbeta primers. Profiled with immunoSEQ multiplex PCR; TCRdb holds only in-frame clones, not every one. The table shows about 160,000 clones, with 79% occurring only once. Trimming removed 4 bases at V and 5 bases at J, with 17 bases between. CDR1 is SGHRS, CDR2 YFSETQ, per germline. The CDR3 sequence is 15 residues long. This record belongs to a study of cytomegalovirus exposure and HLA in healthy donors. Study-wide background: Out of about 180 million T cells, an earlier analysis found 117 million unique TCR beta sequences in total. A preliminary data release comprised tens of millions of unique TCRs obtained from HLA-typed donors. The study placed about 86% of its approximately 400 genotyped donors in the Caucasian-associated ancestry cluster.

Study observations and caveats: In vitro experiments confirmed that three CMV-associated chains were specific for CMV antigens.

Sequenced: PBMCs. V is TRBV5-1 and J is TRBJ2-3; D remains unclear. The clonotype comes from a man over 45 in good health and CMV-seropositive. In DNA, the CDR3 is TGCGCCAGCAGCCAATCGGCGGAGACTGGAGATACGCAGTATTTT. It yields the protein CASSQSAETGDTQYF.